One sample yielded the 9 T cell receptor beta chains listed below, sequenced in a study of T cells after yellow fever vaccination. Each CDR3 protein is one row after TCRdb ran MiXCR on the 5' RACE reads. The data contain about 50,000 distinct CDR3 sequences, 7.4% of them seen just once; the ten biggest clones take up approximately 28%. The specimen was CD8+ T cells sorted from PBMCs, collected around 15 days after the first yellow fever vaccination. Receptors originate from a man aged 18 to 30 who received the YFV17D yellow fever vaccine.

This clonotype was observed many times. The chain couples TRBV7-9 to TRBJ2-4; D remains ambiguous. Between the trimmed V and J ends, which lost 7 bases and 0 bases, there was a span of 16 bases. The length of the CDR3 is 16 residues. Germline CDR1 SEHNR, CDR2 FQNEAQ (reference sequence). The DNA of the CDR3 is TGTGCCAGCACCCCTCCAGAGGAACTAGCCAAAAACATTCAGTACTTC. Encoded protein: CASTPPEELAKNIQYF. The variable domain in full, completed from reference TRBV7-9 and TRBJ2-4, reads DTGVSQNPRHKITKRGQNVTFRCDPISEHNRLYWYRQTLGQGPEFLTYFQNEAQLEKSRLLSDRFSAERPKGSFSTLEIQRTEQGDSAMYLCASTPPEELAKNIQYFGAGTRLSVL.

Ten or more counts support this clonotype. The V call is TRBV7-6, the J call TRBJ2-3, with 11 positions matching TRBD2. CDR3 size: 19 residues. Losses at the gene ends were 1 base for V and 1 base for J; bases not matched to a gene: 10. Germline V gives CDR1 SGHVS, CDR2 FNYEAQ. DNA for the CDR3: TGTGCCAGCAGCTTAGGTACTAGCGGGGGAGCGGGACGCACAGATACGCAGTATTTT. It encodes CASSLGTSGGAGRTDTQYF. Full variable domain (remainder filled in from reference TRBV7-6 and TRBJ2-3): GAGVSQSPRYKVTKRGQDVALRCDPISGHVSLYWYRQALGQGPEFLTYFNYEAQQDKSGLPNDRFSAERPEGSISTLTIQRTEQRDSAMYRCASSLGTSGGAGRTDTQYFGPGTRLTVL.

This clonotype has more than one count but fewer than ten. V gene TRBV11-2 combines with J gene TRBJ2-2, with a weak D call TRBD2 (6 bases). In germline, CDR1 is SGHAT, CDR2 FQNNGV. With 4 bases removed from V and 7 bases from J, the gap between germline ends came to 16 bases. The CDR3 has 15 residues. The CDR3 region is CASSSTIGGGGELFF. The CDR3 bases are TGTGCCAGCAGCTCTACCATCGGGGGAGGCGGGGAGCTGTTTTTT.

This clonotype was seen repeatedly, ten times or more. The V gene is TRBV12-3 or TRBV12-4, the J gene TRBJ1-2; D gene unclear. V lost 3 bases, J lost 3 bases, and 8 bases lay in between. The CDR3 loop spans 13 amino acids. For the CDR3, the DNA is TGTGCCAGCAGTTTTATACGGCACTATGGCTACACCTTC. It is translated as CASSFIRHYGYTF.

This clonotype came up many times. The V gene is TRBV20-1, the J gene TRBJ2-1, with a possible D match to TRBD2 (5 bases). V was clipped by 1 base and J by 3 bases, with 10 bases between them. Germline CDR1 and CDR2: DFQATT and SNEGSKA (reference sequence). CDR3 length: 14 amino acids. The CDR3 protein is CSARGAADYNEQFF. As DNA, the CDR3 is TGCAGTGCTAGAGGAGCGGCAGACTACAATGAGCAGTTCTTC.

This clonotype was detected many times. The rearrangement links TRBV9 to TRBJ1-1; 7 bases match TRBD1. The CDR3 extends over 15 amino acids. Trimming at V came to 0 bases and at J to 0 bases, leaving 2 bases not matched to a gene. Germline lookup yields CDR1 SGDLS and CDR2 YYNGEE. The CDR3 DNA reads TGTGCCAGCAGCGTAGAAGGACAGGTGAACACTGAAGCTTTCTTT. It codes for CASSVEGQVNTEAFF.

This clonotype was counted many times. The chain combines TRBV12-3 or TRBV12-4 with TRBJ1-5, with 9 bases matching TRBD1. The V and J ends lost 6 bases and 2 bases, in that order; junction bases with no gene match: 11. The CDR3 runs 17 residues. The CDR3: CASRPGQGMIGNQPQHF. DNA of the CDR3: TGTGCCAGCAGACCGGGACAGGGTATGATCGGCAATCAGCCCCAGCATTTT.

The sample holds many counts of this clonotype. This sequence joins TRBV4-3 and TRBJ2-5, with D maybe TRBD1 (7 bases). The V gene lost 1 base and the J gene lost 8 bases, with 17 bases spanning the gap. This CDR3 spans 15 amino acids. In germline, CDR1 is LGHNA, CDR2 YSLEER. CDR3 in DNA: TGCGCCAGCAGCCAAGCCCGGCTAGGAGGGGGCACCCAGTACTTC. Protein: CASSQARLGGGTQYF.

In its sample, this clonotype was seen many times. This chain connects TRBV10-3 to TRBJ2-3; no reliable D call. Trimming cost V 8 bases and J 2 bases, with 5 bases left between them. Germline loops: CDR1 ENHRY, CDR2 SYGVKD. This CDR3 comprises 11 residues. CDR3 sequence (DNA): TGTGCCATCCGGTCCACAGATACGCAGTATTTT. Its translation is CAIRSTDTQYF.